A selection of T cell receptor beta chains follows, all from one sample in a study of T cell responses to AZD1222 COVID-19 vaccine. Only in-frame clones appear in the TCRdb table, and some are missing; sequencing was by immunoSEQ multiplex PCR. The sample carries under 120,000 clones, more than 85% recorded once. This specimen consisted of peripheral blood, obtained on day 0 of AZD1222 vaccination. The receptor set was obtained from an adult in good health. CDR3s include the opening cysteine and the closing phenylalanine or tryptophan. D genes are given only for firm matches. Size is omitted from some rows. Given values are once, few, many or a class for expanded clones.

D gene	clone size	V gene	J gene	CDR3 protein	CDR3 DNA
TRBD1	once	TRBV4-3	TRBJ1-5	CASSQDLAGGQPQHF	TGCGCCAGCAGCCAAGATCTGGCAGGGGGCCAGCCCCAGCATTTT
TRBD1	-	TRBV15	TRBJ1-2	CATSRNGQGTGYTF	TGTGCCACCAGCAGGAACGGACAGGGGACTGGCTACACCTTC
-	-	TRBV28	TRBJ1-3	CASSFGDLSGNTIYF	TGTGCCAGCAGTTTTGGGGATTTGTCTGGAAACACCATATATTTT
TRBD1	once	TRBV7-7	TRBJ2-5	CASSPDRDETQYF	TGTGCCAGCAGCCCCGACAGGGATGAGACCCAGTACTTC
-	-	TRBV18	TRBJ1-5	CASSQGSNQPQHF	TGTGCCAGCTCACAGGGAAGCAATCAGCCCCAGCATTTT
-	-	TRBV3-1/TRBV3-2	TRBJ1-6	CASSQVRDSPLHF	TGTGCCAGCAGCCAAGTGAGGGATTCACCCCTCCACTTT
-	-	TRBV24-1	TRBJ1-5	CAGDYQPQHF	TGTGCCGGGGATTATCAGCCCCAGCATTTT
TRBD1	-	TRBV27	TRBJ1-3	CASSPARGGNTIYF	TGTGCCAGCAGTCCCGCCAGGGGGGGAAACACCATATATTTT
-	-	TRBV6-5	TRBJ1-1	CASSPVGMNTEAFF	TGTGCCAGCAGCCCGGTAGGGATGAACACTGAAGCTTTCTTT
TRBD1	once	TRBV7-8	TRBJ1-6	CASSFPDRGSPLHF	TGTGCCAGCAGCTTTCCTGACAGGGGTTCACCCCTCCACTTT
TRBD1	-	TRBV23-1	TRBJ1-3	CASSQSLQGRGNTIYF	TGCGCCAGCAGTCAATCGTTACAGGGGCGAGGAAACACCATATATTTT
-	-	TRBV11-1	TRBJ2-5	CASSLLGSTQETQYF	TGTGCCAGCAGCTTACTCGGGAGTACACAAGAGACCCAGTACTTC
-	-	TRBV27	TRBJ1-5	CASSPYDGYSNQPQHF	TGTGCCAGCAGTCCGTACGACGGTTATAGCAATCAGCCCCAGCATTTT
-	-	TRBV28	TRBJ2-5	CASKVEETQYF	TGTGCCAGCAAGGTCGAGGAGACCCAGTACTTC
-	-	TRBV14	TRBJ2-7	CASSQGSGEQYF	TGTGCCAGCAGCCAAGGGTCAGGCGAGCAGTACTTC
-	once	TRBV3-1/TRBV3-2	TRBJ2-5	CASTRGLGETQYF	TGTGCCAGCACTAGAGGGCTAGGAGAGACCCAGTACTTC
TRBD2	-	TRBV10-3	TRBJ2-7	CAISEMGTSGPLRYEQYF	TGTGCCATCAGTGAAATGGGGACTAGCGGGCCTCTACGATACGAGCAGTACTTC
-	-	TRBV3-1/TRBV3-2	TRBJ1-5	CASSQTINQPQHF	TGTGCCAGCAGCCAAACGATCAATCAGCCCCAGCATTTT
TRBD1	once	TRBV9	TRBJ1-3	CASSADPRGPGNTIYF	TGTGCCAGCAGCGCAGACCCCAGGGGGCCGGGAAACACCATATATTTT
-	-	TRBV5-4	TRBJ2-7	CASSFGDSRGYEQYF	TGTGCCAGCAGCTTCGGGGACTCGAGGGGGTACGAGCAGTACTTC
TRBD1	once	TRBV19	TRBJ2-2	CASSGQGNGIGELFF	TGTGCCAGTAGTGGACAGGGGAACGGGATCGGGGAGCTGTTTTTT
-	-	TRBV5-1	TRBJ2-7	CASSPSPSYEQYF	TGCGCCAGCAGCCCCAGCCCGTCCTACGAGCAGTACTTC
-	-	TRBV27	TRBJ2-1	CASSPPYVGINEQFF	TGTGCCAGCAGTCCCCCCTACGTTGGGATCAATGAGCAGTTCTTC
-	-	TRBV18	TRBJ2-3	CASSPNQPQATTDTQYF	TGTGCCAGCTCACCAAATCAGCCGCAGGCGACTACAGATACGCAGTATTTT
-	-	TRBV29-1	TRBJ2-5	CSVRGAEQTQYF	TGCAGCGTTCGAGGGGCCGAACAGACCCAGTACTTC
-	-	TRBV28	TRBJ1-5	CASSLSQVSNQPQHF	TGTGCCAGCAGTTTATCACAGGTTAGCAATCAGCCCCAGCATTTT
-	-	TRBV5-1	TRBJ1-2	CASSLEPGRTYGYTF	TGCGCCAGCAGCTTGGAACCGGGACGGACTTATGGCTACACCTTC
-	few	TRBV7-3	TRBJ1-1	CASSLGWNTEAFF	TGTGCCAGCAGCTTAGGGTGGAACACTGAAGCTTTCTTT
TRBD1	-	TRBV11-3	TRBJ1-1	CASSPRTGNTEAFF	TGTGCCAGCAGCCCTCGGACAGGGAACACTGAAGCTTTCTTT
-	-	TRBV27	TRBJ2-3	CASSTTPRDTQYF	TGTGCCAGCAGCACAACCCCGCGTGATACGCAGTATTTT
-	few	TRBV24-1	TRBJ2-7	CATSDPGSYEQYF	TGTGCCACCAGTGACCCAGGGAGCTACGAGCAGTACTTC
-	-	TRBV19	TRBJ1-2	CASSGAALVYGYTF	TGTGCCAGTAGTGGGGCGGCTCTGGTCTATGGCTACACCTTC
TRBD1	once	TRBV10-3	TRBJ1-6	CAIRGTDNSPLHF	TGTGCCATCAGAGGGACAGATAATTCACCCCTCCACTTT
-	-	TRBV18	TRBJ2-3	CASSPLTTDTQYF	TGTGCCAGCTCACCACTAACCACAGATACGCAGTATTTT
-	-	TRBV5-4	TRBJ2-6	CASSSQRGGGSGANVLTF	TGTGCCAGCAGCTCCCAGAGGGGGGGTGGCTCTGGGGCCAACGTCCTGACTTTC
TRBD1	-	TRBV4-2	TRBJ1-1	CASSTWTGMNTEAFF	TGTGCCAGCAGCACCTGGACAGGGATGAACACTGAAGCTTTCTTT
-	-	TRBV27	TRBJ1-2	CASSLNRAAGYTF	TGTGCCAGCAGTTTAAACAGGGCGGCTGGCTACACCTTC
-	-	TRBV3-1/TRBV3-2	TRBJ1-1	CASSENRREAFF	TGTGCCAGCAGCGAAAACAGGCGTGAAGCTTTCTTT
-	-	TRBV7-2	TRBJ2-3	CASSLYPGAGVDTQYF	TGTGCCAGCAGCTTATATCCGGGGGCCGGGGTAGATACGCAGTATTTT